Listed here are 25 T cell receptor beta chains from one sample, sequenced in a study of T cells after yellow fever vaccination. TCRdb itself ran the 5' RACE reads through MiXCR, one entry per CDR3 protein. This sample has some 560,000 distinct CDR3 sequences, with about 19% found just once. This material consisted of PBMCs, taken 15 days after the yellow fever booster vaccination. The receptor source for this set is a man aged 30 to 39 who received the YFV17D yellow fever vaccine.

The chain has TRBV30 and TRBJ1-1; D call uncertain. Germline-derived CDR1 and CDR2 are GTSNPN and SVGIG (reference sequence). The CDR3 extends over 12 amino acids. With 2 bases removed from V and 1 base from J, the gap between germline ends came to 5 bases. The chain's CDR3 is CAWSRENTEAFF. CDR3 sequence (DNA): TGTGCCTGGAGTCGAGAGAACACTGAAGCTTTCTTT. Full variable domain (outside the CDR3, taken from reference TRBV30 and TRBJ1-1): SQTIHQWPATLVQPVGSPLSLECTVEGTSNPNLYWYRQAAGRGLQLLFYSVGIGQISSEVPQNLSASRPQDRQFILSSKKLLLSDSGFYLCAWSRENTEAFFGQGTRLTVV.

The CDR3 is CSARDRIAGGPEQFF. CDR3 DNA: TGCAGTGCTAGAGATCGAATAGCGGGAGGGCCAGAGCAGTTCTTC. The V call is TRBV20-1, the J call TRBJ2-1; 11 positions agree with TRBD2. J lost 10 bases, V lost 0 bases, and 8 bases had no gene match. Germline V gene lookup returns CDR1 DFQATT and CDR2 SNEGSKA (reference sequence). The CDR3 runs to 15 residues.

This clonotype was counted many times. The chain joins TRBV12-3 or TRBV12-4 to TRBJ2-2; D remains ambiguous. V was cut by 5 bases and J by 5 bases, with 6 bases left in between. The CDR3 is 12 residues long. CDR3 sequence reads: CASSPSTGELFF. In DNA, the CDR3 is TGTGCCAGCAGTCCCTCGACCGGGGAGCTGTTTTTT.

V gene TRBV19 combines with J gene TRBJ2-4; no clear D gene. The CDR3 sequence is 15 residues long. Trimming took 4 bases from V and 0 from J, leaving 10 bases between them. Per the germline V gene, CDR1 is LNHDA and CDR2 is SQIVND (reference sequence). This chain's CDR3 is CASSTSTVAKNIQYF. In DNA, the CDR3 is TGTGCCAGTAGTACTTCCACGGTAGCCAAAAACATTCAGTACTTC.

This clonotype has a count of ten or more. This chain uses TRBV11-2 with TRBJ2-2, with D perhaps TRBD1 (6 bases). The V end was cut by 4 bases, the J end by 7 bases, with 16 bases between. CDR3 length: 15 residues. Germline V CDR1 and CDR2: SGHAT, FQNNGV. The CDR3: CASSSLGQGNGELFF. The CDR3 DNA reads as TGTGCCAGCAGCTCCCTCGGGCAGGGGAACGGGGAGCTGTTTTTT.

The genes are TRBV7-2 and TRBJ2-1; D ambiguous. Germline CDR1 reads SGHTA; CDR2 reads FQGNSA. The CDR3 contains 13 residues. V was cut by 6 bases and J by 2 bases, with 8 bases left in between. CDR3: CASRPFPYNEQFF. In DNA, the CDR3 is TGTGCCAGCAGACCCTTTCCCTACAATGAGCAGTTCTTC. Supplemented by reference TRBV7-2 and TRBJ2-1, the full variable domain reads GAGVSQSPSNKVTEKGKDVELRCDPISGHTALYWYRQSLGQGLEFLIYFQGNSAPDKSGLPSDRFSAERTGGSVSTLTIQRTQQEDSAVYLCASRPFPYNEQFFGPGTRLTVL.

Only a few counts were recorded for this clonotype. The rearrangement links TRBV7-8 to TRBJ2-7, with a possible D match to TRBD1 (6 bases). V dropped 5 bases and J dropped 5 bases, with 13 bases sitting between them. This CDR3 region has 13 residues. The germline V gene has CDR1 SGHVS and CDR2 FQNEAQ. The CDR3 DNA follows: TGTGCCAGCAGCCCAAGGACAGCCCACGAGCAGTACTTC. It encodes CASSPRTAHEQYF.

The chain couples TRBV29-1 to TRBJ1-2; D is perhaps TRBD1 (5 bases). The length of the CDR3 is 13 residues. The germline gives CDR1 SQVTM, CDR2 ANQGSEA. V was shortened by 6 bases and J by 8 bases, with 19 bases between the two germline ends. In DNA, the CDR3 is TGCAGCGTGAGGGACCGAGCGTTTGAAGGCTACACCTTC. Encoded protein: CSVRDRAFEGYTF.

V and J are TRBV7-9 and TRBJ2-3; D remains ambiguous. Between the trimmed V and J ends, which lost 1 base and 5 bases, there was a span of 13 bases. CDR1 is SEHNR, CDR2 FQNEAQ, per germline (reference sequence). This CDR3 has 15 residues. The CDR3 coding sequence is TGTGCCAGCAGCTTAGAGGGCCTTATTGGAGATACGCAGTATTTT. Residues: CASSLEGLIGDTQYF. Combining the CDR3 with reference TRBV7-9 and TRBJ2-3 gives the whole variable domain DTGVSQNPRHKITKRGQNVTFRCDPISEHNRLYWYRQTLGQGPEFLTYFQNEAQLEKSRLLSDRFSAERPKGSFSTLEIQRTEQGDSAMYLCASSLEGLIGDTQYFGPGTRLTVL.

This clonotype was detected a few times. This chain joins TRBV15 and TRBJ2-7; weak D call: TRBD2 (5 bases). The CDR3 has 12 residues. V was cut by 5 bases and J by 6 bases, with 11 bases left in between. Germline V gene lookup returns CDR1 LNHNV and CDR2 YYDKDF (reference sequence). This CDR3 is CATSQTRGEQYF. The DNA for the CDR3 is TGTGCCACCAGCCAAACCCGGGGCGAGCAGTACTTC.

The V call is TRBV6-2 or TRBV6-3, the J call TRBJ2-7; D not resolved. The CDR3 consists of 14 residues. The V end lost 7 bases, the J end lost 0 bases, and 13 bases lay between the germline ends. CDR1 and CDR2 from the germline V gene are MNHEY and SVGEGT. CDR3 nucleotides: TGTGCCAGCACCCTGGACGGATACTCCTACGAGCAGTACTTC. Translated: CASTLDGYSYEQYF.

CDR3 DNA: TGCGCCAGCAGCTTGGAAGGGGAGCATAGGGAAGCTTTCTTT. Translating gives CASSLEGEHREAFF. The chain is built from TRBV5-1 and TRBJ1-1; D may be TRBD1 (5 bases). The CDR3 runs 14 residues. CDR1 and CDR2 (germline): SGHRS, YFSETQ. Trimming removed 0 bases from V and 8 bases from J, with 14 bases in between.

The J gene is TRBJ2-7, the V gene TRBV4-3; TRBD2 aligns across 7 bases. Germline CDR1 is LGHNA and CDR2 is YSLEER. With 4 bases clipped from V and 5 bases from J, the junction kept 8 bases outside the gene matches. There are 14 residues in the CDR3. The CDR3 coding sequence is TGCGCCAGCAGCCCCTATGGGGGAGGGGACGAGCAGTACTTC. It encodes CASSPYGGGDEQYF.

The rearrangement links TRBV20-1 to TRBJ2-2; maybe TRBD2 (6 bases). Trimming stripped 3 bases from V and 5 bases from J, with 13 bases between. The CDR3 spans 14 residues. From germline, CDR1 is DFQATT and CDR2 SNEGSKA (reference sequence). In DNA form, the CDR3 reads TGCAGTGCTAGTCGGGGGAGCCGTACCGGGGAGCTGTTTTTT. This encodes CSASRGSRTGELFF.

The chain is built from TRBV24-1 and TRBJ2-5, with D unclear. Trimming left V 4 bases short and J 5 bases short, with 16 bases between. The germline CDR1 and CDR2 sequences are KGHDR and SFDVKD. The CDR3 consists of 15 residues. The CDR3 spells CATSDPGQLAETQYF. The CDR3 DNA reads TGTGCCACCAGTGACCCCGGGCAGCTTGCGGAGACCCAGTACTTC.

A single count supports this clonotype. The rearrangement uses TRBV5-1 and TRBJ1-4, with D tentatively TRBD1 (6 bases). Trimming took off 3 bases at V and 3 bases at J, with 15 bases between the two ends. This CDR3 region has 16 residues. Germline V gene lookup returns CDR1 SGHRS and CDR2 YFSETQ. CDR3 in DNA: TGCGCCAGCAGCTACCAAGGGGGGACGTCTAATGAAAAACTGTTTTTT. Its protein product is CASSYQGGTSNEKLFF. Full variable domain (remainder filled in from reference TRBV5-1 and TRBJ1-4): KAGVTQTPRYLIKTRGQQVTLSCSPISGHRSVSWYQQTPGQGLQFLFEYFSETQRNKGNFPGRFSGRQFSNSRSEMNVSTLELGDSALYLCASSYQGGTSNEKLFFGSGTQLSVL.

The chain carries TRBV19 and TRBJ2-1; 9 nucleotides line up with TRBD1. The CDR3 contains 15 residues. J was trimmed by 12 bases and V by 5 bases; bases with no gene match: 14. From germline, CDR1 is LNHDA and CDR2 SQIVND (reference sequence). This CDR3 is CASSPGGGTGFMQFF. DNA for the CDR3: TGTGCCAGTAGTCCCGGAGGGGGGACAGGGTTCATGCAGTTCTTC.

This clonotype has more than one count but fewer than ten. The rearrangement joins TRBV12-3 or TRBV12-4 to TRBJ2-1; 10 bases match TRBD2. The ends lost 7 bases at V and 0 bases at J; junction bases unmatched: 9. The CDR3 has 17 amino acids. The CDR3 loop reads CASNPGLAWSSYNEQFF. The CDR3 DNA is TGTGCCAGCAACCCGGGACTAGCGTGGAGCTCCTACAATGAGCAGTTCTTC.

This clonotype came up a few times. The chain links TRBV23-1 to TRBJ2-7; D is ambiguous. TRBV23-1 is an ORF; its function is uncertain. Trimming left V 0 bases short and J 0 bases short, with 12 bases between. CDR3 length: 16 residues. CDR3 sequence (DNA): TGCGCCAGCAGTCAATCGGCTCCCAGACGCTCCTACGAGCAGTACTTC. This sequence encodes CASSQSAPRRSYEQYF.

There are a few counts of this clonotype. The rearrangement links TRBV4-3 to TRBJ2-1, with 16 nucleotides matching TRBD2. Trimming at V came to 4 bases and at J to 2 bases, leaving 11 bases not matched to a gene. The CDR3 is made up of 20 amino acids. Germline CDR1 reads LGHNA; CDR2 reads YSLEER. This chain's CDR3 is CASSLNMGTSGRDPYNEQFF. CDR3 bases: TGCGCCAGCAGCCTTAATATGGGGACTAGCGGGAGGGACCCCTACAATGAGCAGTTCTTC.

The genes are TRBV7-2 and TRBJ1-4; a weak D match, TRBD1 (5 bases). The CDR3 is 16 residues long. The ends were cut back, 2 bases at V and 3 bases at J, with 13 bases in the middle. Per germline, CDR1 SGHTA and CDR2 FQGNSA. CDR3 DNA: TGTGCCAGCAGCTTAAGCCGATGGGGCTCTAATGAAAAACTGTTTTTT. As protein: CASSLSRWGSNEKLFF.

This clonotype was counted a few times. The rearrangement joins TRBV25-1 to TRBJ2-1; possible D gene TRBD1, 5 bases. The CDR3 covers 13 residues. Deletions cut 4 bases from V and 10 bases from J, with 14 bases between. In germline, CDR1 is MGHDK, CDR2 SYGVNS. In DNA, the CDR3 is TGTGCCAGCAGTGGCTTGGGGCTGTGGGAGCAGTTCTTC. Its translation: CASSGLGLWEQFF. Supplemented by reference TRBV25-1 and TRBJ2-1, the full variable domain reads EADIYQTPRYLVIGTGKKITLECSQTMGHDKMYWYQQDPGMELHLIHYSYGVNSTEKGDLSSESTVSRIRTEHFPLTLESARPSHTSQYLCASSGLGLWEQFFGPGTRLTVL.

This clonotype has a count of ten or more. The CDR3 here is CASRPPGQVLTGELFF. DNA for the CDR3: TGTGCCAGCAGACCACCGGGACAGGTTCTCACCGGGGAGCTGTTTTTT. This rearrangement joins TRBV7-2 to TRBJ2-2, with 8 bases fitting TRBD1. This CDR3 region has 16 residues. The V and J ends lost 6 bases and 4 bases, in that order; junction bases with no gene match: 10. The germline CDR1 and CDR2 sequences are SGHTA and FQGNSA.

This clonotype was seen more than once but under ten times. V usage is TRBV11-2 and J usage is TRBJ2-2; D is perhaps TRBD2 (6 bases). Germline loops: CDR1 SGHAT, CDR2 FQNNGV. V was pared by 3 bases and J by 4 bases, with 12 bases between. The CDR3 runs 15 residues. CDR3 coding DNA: TGTGCCAGCAGCTTCTTCCAGGAGGGCACCGGGGAGCTGTTTTTT. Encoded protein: CASSFFQEGTGELFF.

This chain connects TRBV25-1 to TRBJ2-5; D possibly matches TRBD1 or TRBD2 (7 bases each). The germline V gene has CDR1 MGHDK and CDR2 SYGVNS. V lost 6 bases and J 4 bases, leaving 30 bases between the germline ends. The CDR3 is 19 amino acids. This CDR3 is CASSPLRGTDSLYPETQYF. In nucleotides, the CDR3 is TGTGCCAGCAGCCCACTGCGGGGGACAGATAGCCTCTACCCAGAGACCCAGTACTTC.